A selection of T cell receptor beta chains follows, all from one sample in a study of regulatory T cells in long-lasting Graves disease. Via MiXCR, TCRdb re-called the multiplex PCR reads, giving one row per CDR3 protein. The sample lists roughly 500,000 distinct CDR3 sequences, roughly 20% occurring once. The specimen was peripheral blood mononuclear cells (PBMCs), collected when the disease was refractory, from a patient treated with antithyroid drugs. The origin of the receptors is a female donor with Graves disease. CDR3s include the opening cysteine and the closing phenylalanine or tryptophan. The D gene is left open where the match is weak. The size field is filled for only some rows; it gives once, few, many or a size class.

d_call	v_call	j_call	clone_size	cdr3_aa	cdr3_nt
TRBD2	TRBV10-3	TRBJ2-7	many	CAISEFAGTSTYEQYF	TGTGCCATCAGTGAGTTTGCCGGGACTAGCACCTACGAGCAGTACTTC
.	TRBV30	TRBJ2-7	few	CAWTRGGYEQYF	TGTGCCTGGACCAGGGGAGGCTACGAGCAGTACTTC
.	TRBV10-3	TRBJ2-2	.	CAISERFSDSGELFF	TGTGCCATCAGTGAGAGGTTCTCGGACAGCGGGGAGCTGTTTTTT
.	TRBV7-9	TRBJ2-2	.	CASSFLGQHTGELFF	TGTGCCAGCAGCTTTTTAGGGCAACACACCGGGGAGCTGTTTTTT
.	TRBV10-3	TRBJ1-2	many	CAISGSADGDYTF	TGTGCCATCAGTGGCAGTGCGGACGGTGACTACACCTTC
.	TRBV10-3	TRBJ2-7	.	CAISEQVGAYEQYF	TGCGCCATCAGTGAGCAGGTGGGGGCCTACGAGCAGTACTTC
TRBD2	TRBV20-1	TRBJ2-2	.	CSAPRGGAPNTGELFF	TGCAGTGCCCCCCGGGGGGGAGCGCCAAACACCGGGGAGCTGTTTTTT
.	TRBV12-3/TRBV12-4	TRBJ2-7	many	CASSLEGSKAYEQYF	TGTGCCAGCAGTTTAGAAGGCAGTAAAGCCTACGAGCAGTACTTC
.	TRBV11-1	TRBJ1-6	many	CASTPRESSPLHF	TGTGCCAGCACGCCCAGGGAGAGTTCACCCCTCCACTTT
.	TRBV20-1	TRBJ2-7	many	CSADASDYEQYF	TGCAGTGCTGACGCTAGCGACTACGAGCAGTACTTC
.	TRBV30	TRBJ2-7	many	CAWTQGTYEQYF	TGTGCCTGGACCCAGGGAACCTACGAGCAGTACTTC
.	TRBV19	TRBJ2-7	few	CASSSEGSYYEQYF	TGTGCCAGTAGTTCAGAGGGATCCTACTACGAGCAGTACTTC
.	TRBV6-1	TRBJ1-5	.	CASSSIRDSWQGNQPQHF	TGTGCCAGCAGTTCTATTCGGGATTCGTGGCAGGGCAACCAGCCCCAGCATTTT
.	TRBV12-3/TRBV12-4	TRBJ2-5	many	CASRAEQETQYF	TGTGCCAGCAGGGCCGAGCAAGAGACCCAGTACTTC
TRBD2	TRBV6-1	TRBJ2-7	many	CASRGLAIHEQYF	TGTGCCAGCAGAGGACTAGCGATCCACGAGCAGTACTTC
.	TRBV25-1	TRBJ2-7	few	CASSEELRDYEQYF	TGTGCCAGCAGTGAAGAACTTAGGGACTACGAGCAGTACTTC
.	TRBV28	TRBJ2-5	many	CASSFGARPQETQYF	TGTGCCAGCAGTTTTGGCGCGCGACCGCAAGAGACCCAGTACTTC
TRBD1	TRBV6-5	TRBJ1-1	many	CASSYAGQGDTEAFF	TGTGCCAGCAGTTACGCGGGACAGGGCGACACTGAAGCTTTCTTT
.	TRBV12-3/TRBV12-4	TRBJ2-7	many	CASSFGGLGYEQYF	TGTGCCAGCAGTTTCGGGGGGCTTGGATACGAGCAGTACTTC
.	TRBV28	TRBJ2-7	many	CASSPTEGRRGSYEQYF	TGTGCCAGCAGTCCAACGGAGGGCAGGAGGGGTTCCTACGAGCAGTACTTC
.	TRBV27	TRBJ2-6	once	CASGGGIDSGANVLTF	TGTGCCAGTGGGGGTGGTATAGACTCTGGGGCCAACGTCCTGACTTTC